This T cell receptor beta chain was sequenced for a study of PD-L1 blockade in urothelial cancer. Across the study: Patients started atezolizumab around 2014, 1,200 mg intravenously every 3 weeks. Study patients had been treated with 0 to 3 previous chemotherapy regimens. Blood was analyzed 3 weeks (second dose) and 6 weeks after treatment start. General study findings and limits: Tumor-associated clones in the blood of durable-benefit patients grew more at 3 weeks.

Of note for this clone: Antigen specificity is unknown.

Only in-frame clones appear in the TCRdb table, and some are missing; sequencing was by immunoSEQ multiplex PCR. The sample shows 50,000 to 65,000 clones, 84% of them seen only once. The TCR originated in a man between 35 and 55 years old with urothelial cancer. The source material was PBMCs, sampled around atezolizumab (anti-PD-L1) treatment.

CDR3: CASSYGGVDGYTF. The CDR3, as DNA: TGTGCCAGCAGCTACGGGGGGGTGGACGGCTACACCTTC. V is TRBV7-3 and J is TRBJ1-2; weak D call: TRBD1 (5 bases). CDR1 is SGHTA and CDR2 is FQGTGA in the germline V gene. V was pared by 4 bases and J by 8 bases, with 14 bases between. This CDR3 has 13 residues.